These T cell receptor beta chains were read from a single sample in a study of cytomegalovirus exposure and HLA in healthy donors. Sequencing was performed with immunoSEQ multiplex PCR; in TCRdb, only in-frame clones are kept and a portion is missing. The data hold approximately 110,000 clones, with around 68% observed a single time. What was sequenced was PBMCs. All receptors come from a woman aged 40-49 years in good health and CMV-seropositive. Both conserved end residues are part of each CDR3.

CASSVQGPATDTQYF,TRBV9,TRBJ2-3
CASSAGTGGYEQYF,TRBV9,TRBJ2-7
CASFHPGGHTQYF,TRBV6-5,TRBJ2-3
CASSRTGVVNQPQHF,TRBV7-9,TRBJ1-5
CAWSPTGSNYGYTF,TRBV30,TRBJ1-2
CASRGGGSNTGELFF,TRBV19,TRBJ2-2
CAISESQGPDTQYF,TRBV10-3,TRBJ2-3
CASSMLRGNTEAFF,TRBV19,TRBJ1-1
CASSLGGTTVQETQYF,TRBV5-1,TRBJ2-5
CASSLVRGGVGYTF,TRBV7-2,TRBJ1-2
CASSPGPGPRGSGTQYF,TRBV5-6,TRBJ2-3
CASSQKTGINYGYTF,TRBV14,TRBJ1-2
CASSLSYREIYNEQFF,TRBV5-8,TRBJ2-1
CASSLAGTGGDTQYF,TRBV5-1,TRBJ2-3
CASSYYEGRGNTIYF,TRBV6-6,TRBJ1-3